One and the same sample provided the 32 T cell receptor beta chains below, sequenced in a study of blood T cell repertoires in COVID-19. Assay used: immunoSEQ multiplex PCR; TCRdb lists only in-frame clones, some missing. The repertoire holds some 250,000 clones, with 86% as singletons. The sequenced sample consisted of peripheral blood. The receptors stem from a woman in her twenties or thirties with COVID-19, enrolled during active disease.

This chain joins TRBV5-5 and TRBJ1-1, with 8 bases matching TRBD1. The CDR3 covers 16 residues. V dropped 0 bases and J dropped 0; count of bases not matched to a gene: 4. Germline CDR1 reads SGHKS; CDR2 reads YYEKEE (reference sequence). CDR3 bases: TGTGCCAGCAGCTTGGAGGCCAGGGGGCTGAACACTGAAGCTTTCTTT. Its protein is CASSLEARGLNTEAFF.

The rearrangement links TRBV3-1 (or the pseudogene TRBV3-2) to TRBJ2-1, with D possibly matching TRBD1 (6 bases). CDR1 is LGHDT and CDR2 is YNNKEL in the germline V gene (reference sequence). V lost 2 bases to trimming and J lost 4 bases, with 12 bases between them. This CDR3 region has 15 residues. CDR3 amino acids: CASSQTSTGYNEQFF. In DNA form, the CDR3 reads TGTGCCAGCAGCCAAACCTCGACAGGTTACAATGAGCAGTTCTTC.

This chain joins TRBV27 and TRBJ1-1; the D gene is possibly TRBD1 (5 bases). Deletions cut 7 bases from V and 4 bases from J, with 16 bases between. This CDR3 is built from 14 residues. Germline lookup yields CDR1 MNHEY and CDR2 SMNVEV (reference sequence). Written as DNA, the CDR3 is TGTGCCAGCACGACGGTGGGGGGAGCCACTGAAGCTTTCTTT. Protein: CASTTVGGATEAFF.

This clone was seen once. The chain joins TRBV7-9 to TRBJ2-1, with a tentative D call TRBD2 (7 bases). Germline V gene sequence: CDR1 SEHNR, CDR2 FQNEAQ (reference sequence). The V and J ends lost 0 bases and 2 bases respectively, with 11 bases between them. CDR3 length: 16 residues. The CDR3 here is CASSLAGGAPYNEQFF. DNA of the CDR3: TGTGCCAGCAGCTTAGCGGGGGGGGCCCCCTACAATGAGCAGTTCTTC.

The table lists this clone with a few counts. The chain has TRBV19 and TRBJ1-1; the D is unclear. V gave up 4 bases and J gave up 1 base, with 13 bases separating them. Looked up from germline, CDR1 is LNHDA and CDR2 is SQIVND (reference sequence). The CDR3 is 15 residues long. The CDR3 DNA sequence: TGTGCCAGTAGTACAAATATGTGGGCGAACACTGAAGCTTTCTTT. This gives the protein CASSTNMWANTEAFF.

The rearrangement joins TRBV5-5 to TRBJ1-2; TRBD1 might be the D (5 bases). There are 14 residues in the CDR3. V dropped 4 bases and J dropped 0 bases, with 10 bases sitting between them. CDR1 is SGHKS, CDR2 YYEKEE, per germline (reference sequence). Here the CDR3 reads CASSRSRANYGYTF. CDR3 nucleotides: TGTGCCAGCAGCCGGTCCAGGGCTAACTATGGCTACACCTTC.

This rearrangement joins TRBV2 to TRBJ1-6; possibly TRBD1 for D (5 bases). The CDR3 has 13 amino acids. V was cut by 4 bases and J by 8 bases, with 9 bases left in between. The germline V gene has CDR1 SNHLY and CDR2 FYNNEI. Written as DNA, the CDR3 is TGTGCCAGCAGTGGACAGACCTATTCACCCCTCCACTTT. Protein: CASSGQTYSPLHF. Full variable domain (missing parts from reference TRBV2 and TRBJ1-6): EPEVTQTPSHQVTQMGQEVILRCVPISNHLYFYWYRQILGQKVEFLVSFYNNEISEKSEIFDDQFSVERPDGSNFTLKIRSTKLEDSAMYFCASSGQTYSPLHFGNGTRLTVT.

Turning to this clone: As the CDR3 is not closed by the conserved phenylalanine or tryptophan, this likely results from a read error. It is unclear where the CDR3 begins or ends on the DNA, so no DNA is shown, and the CDR3 is as TCRdb lists it. The chain joins TRBV20-1 to TRBJ1-2. Counting both end residues, the CDR3 totals 9 amino acids. From germline, CDR1 is DFQATT and CDR2 SNEGSKA (reference sequence). The CDR3 protein is CSARDQPGS.

The J gene is TRBJ2-7, the V gene TRBV5-1; TRBD1 is a possible D gene (6 bases). The length of the CDR3 is 14 residues. Germline V gene lookup returns CDR1 SGHRS and CDR2 YFSETQ. V was clipped by 3 bases and J by 3 bases, with 13 bases between them. The CDR3 region is CASSYSTGNYEQYF. DNA of the CDR3: TGCGCCAGCAGCTACTCGACAGGCAACTACGAGCAGTACTTC.

This clone appeared a few times. CDR3 residues: CASSSDRGNTIYF. The CDR3 DNA sequence: TGTGCCAGCAGCTCGGACAGGGGAAACACCATATATTTT. V gene TRBV7-8 combines with J gene TRBJ1-3; 7 bases fit TRBD1. Germline V lookup: CDR1 SGHVS, CDR2 FQNEAQ. The CDR3 length is 13 residues. Unmatched junction bases numbered 1, after V lost 4 bases and J lost 4 bases.

The chain recombines TRBV7-6 with TRBJ2-7; possible D gene TRBD2, 6 bases. V shed 4 bases and J shed 4 bases, with 17 bases lying between them. The germline gives CDR1 SGHVS, CDR2 FNYEAQ. The CDR3 has 15 residues. The chain's CDR3 is CASSSKGLGGYEQYF. The DNA of the CDR3 is TGTGCCAGCAGCTCTAAGGGGCTGGGGGGTTACGAGCAGTACTTC.

The J gene is TRBJ1-1, the V gene TRBV6-5; no firm D call. The CDR3 runs 13 residues. V was pared by 2 bases and J by 4 bases, with 8 bases between. Germline V CDR1 and CDR2: MNHEY, SVGAGI. CDR3 protein: CASSYAGGTEAFF. The DNA of the CDR3 is TGTGCCAGCAGTTACGCGGGAGGCACTGAAGCTTTCTTT.

CDR3 residues: CASSGSQGFEGLFF. In DNA, the CDR3 is TGTGCCAGCAGTGGGTCACAGGGTTTTGAGGGGCTGTTTTTT. J is TRBJ1-4 and V is TRBV2; weak D call: TRBD1 (6 bases). The V and J ends lost 4 bases and 14 bases respectively, with 20 bases between them. The germline gives CDR1 SNHLY, CDR2 FYNNEI. This CDR3 comprises 14 residues.

This chain uses TRBV6-2 or TRBV6-3 with TRBJ1-2; tentatively, D is TRBD1 (5 bases). Germline V gives CDR1 MNHEY, CDR2 SVGEGT. The CDR3 runs 14 residues. Trimming stripped 4 bases from V and 1 base from J, with 10 bases between. This CDR3 reads CASSSRTNNYGYTF. CDR3 sequence (DNA): TGTGCCAGCAGTTCAAGGACAAATAACTATGGCTACACCTTC.

This clone was seen only a few times. This chain uses TRBV3-1 (or the pseudogene TRBV3-2) with TRBJ2-7, with TRBD2 identical over 8 bases. The ends lost 0 bases at V and 6 bases at J; junction bases unmatched: 7. The CDR3 is 15 residues long. CDR1 is LGHDT, CDR2 YNNKEL, per germline (reference sequence). The CDR3 nucleotides read TGTGCCAGCAGCCAAGATGAGCGGGGGTTCCGCGAGCAGTACTTC. It translates to CASSQDERGFREQYF.

This chain connects TRBV5-1 to TRBJ2-5; TRBD2 might be the D (6 bases). Germline lookup yields CDR1 SGHRS and CDR2 YFSETQ. Deletions cut 3 bases from V and 0 bases from J, with 15 bases between. This CDR3 comprises 16 residues. The CDR3 nucleotides are TGCGCCAGCAGCTGGGGGGACCGCCATTACCAAGAGACCCAGTACTTC. Translating gives CASSWGDRHYQETQYF. The full variable domain, its missing parts supplied by reference TRBV5-1 and TRBJ2-5, is KAGVTQTPRYLIKTRGQQVTLSCSPISGHRSVSWYQQTPGQGLQFLFEYFSETQRNKGNFPGRFSGRQFSNSRSEMNVSTLELGDSALYLCASSWGDRHYQETQYFGPGTRLLVL.

The J gene is TRBJ2-5, the V gene TRBV29-1, with TRBD1 matching 10 bases. Trimming cost V 4 bases and J 7 bases; bases outside gene matches: 6. Germline V lookup: CDR1 SQVTM, CDR2 ANQGSEA. This CDR3 is built from 13 residues. This chain's CDR3 is CSVGGTGVSTQYF. The CDR3 nucleotides are TGCAGCGTTGGGGGGACAGGGGTCTCGACCCAGTACTTC.

The CDR3 DNA follows: TGTGCCAGCAGCAGGCGGACAGGGCCGGGCGCGACCCAGTACTTC. Protein product: CASSRRTGPGATQYF. This chain joins TRBV3-1 (or the pseudogene TRBV3-2) and TRBJ2-5, with 8 bases that match TRBD1. Germline loops: CDR1 LGHDT, CDR2 YNNKEL (reference sequence). V lost 5 bases to trimming and J lost 7 bases; unmatched junction nucleotides: 12. CDR3 length: 15 residues.

This CDR3 reads CASRAGTEYDGYTF. In DNA form, the CDR3 reads TGTGCCAGTAGGGCCGGGACAGAATATGATGGCTACACCTTC. The chain combines TRBV19 with TRBJ1-2; 7 bases are shared with TRBD1. Losses at the gene ends were 6 bases for V and 6 bases for J; bases not matched to a gene: 10. CDR3 length: 14 amino acids. Germline CDR1 is LNHDA and CDR2 is SQIVND (reference sequence).

The V gene is TRBV10-3, the J gene TRBJ1-4; D is perhaps TRBD1 (6 bases). The germline V and J ends were trimmed by 0 bases and 0 bases, with 17 bases remaining between them. Germline assignment: CDR1 ENHRY and CDR2 SYGVKD. This CDR3 has 19 residues. CDR3 in amino acids: CAISESRTRGHATNEKLFF. The CDR3 nucleotides read TGTGCCATCAGTGAGTCGCGCACCAGGGGACATGCAACTAATGAAAAACTGTTTTTT.

The chain recombines TRBV5-8 with TRBJ2-7, with 8 bases fitting TRBD2. The CDR3 is made up of 15 amino acids. Trimming removed 3 bases from V and 4 bases from J; junction bases left unmatched: 9. The V gene's germline CDR1 is SGHTS and CDR2 YDEGEE. The CDR3 DNA is TGTGCCAGCAGCTCCCCAGCGGGGGCGATTTACGAGCAGTACTTC. This gives the protein CASSSPAGAIYEQYF.

The chain employs TRBV19 and TRBJ1-2; TRBD1 might be the D (5 bases). This CDR3 region has 11 residues. V shed 6 bases and J shed 8 bases, with 10 bases lying between them. CDR1 is LNHDA and CDR2 is SQIVND in the germline V gene (reference sequence). The CDR3 sequence is CASRSGAGYTF. The DNA of the CDR3 is TGTGCCAGTAGGTCTGGGGCGGGCTACACCTTC.

J is TRBJ2-3 and V is TRBV15; TRBD2 is a possible D gene (5 bases). V dropped 2 bases and J dropped 3 bases, with 24 bases sitting between them. Germline V gives CDR1 LNHNV, CDR2 YYDKDF (reference sequence). The CDR3 spans 19 residues. The CDR3 here is CATSRSSPGLSLRTDTQYF. The CDR3 bases are TGTGCCACCAGCAGATCCTCCCCAGGACTTAGCTTGAGAACAGATACGCAGTATTTT.

The rearrangement links TRBV27 to TRBJ1-4, with D possibly TRBD1 on 6 matching bases. Trimming took off 3 bases at V and 13 bases at J, with 18 bases between the two ends. This CDR3 has 14 residues. CDR1 is MNHEY and CDR2 is SMNVEV in the germline V gene (reference sequence). The CDR3 DNA reads TGTGCCAGCAGTTTCATGGGGGCCATGAACAGACTGTTTTTT. The encoded protein is CASSFMGAMNRLFF. The variable domain in full, with the rest retrieved from reference TRBV27 and TRBJ1-4, is EAQVTQNPRYLITVTGKKLTVTCSQNMNHEYMSWYRQDPGLGLRQIYYSMNVEVTDKGDVPEGYKVSRKEKRNFPLILESPSPNQTSLYFCASSFMGAMNRLFFGSGTQLSVL.

This chain connects TRBV30 to TRBJ2-2, with a tentative D call TRBD1 (5 bases). The germline V and J ends were trimmed by 0 bases and 9 bases, with 17 bases remaining between them. Germline V CDR1 and CDR2: GTSNPN, SVGIG (reference sequence). The CDR3 sequence is 15 residues long. The CDR3 protein is CAWSVPPPGIRELFF. The DNA for the CDR3 is TGTGCCTGGAGTGTACCACCCCCAGGGATCAGGGAGCTGTTTTTT. The full variable domain, its missing parts supplied by reference TRBV30 and TRBJ2-2, is SQTIHQWPATLVQPVGSPLSLECTVEGTSNPNLYWYRQAAGRGLQLLFYSVGIGQISSEVPQNLSASRPQDRQFILSSKKLLLSDSGFYLCAWSVPPPGIRELFFGEGSRLTVL.

The chain couples TRBV9 to TRBJ1-5; no definite D call. The CDR3 is made up of 14 amino acids. Deletions cut 0 bases from V and 6 bases from J, with 10 bases between. Germline V lookup: CDR1 SGDLS, CDR2 YYNGEE. CDR3 DNA sequence: TGTGCCAGCAGCGTAGGTGTACATGCTCAGCCCCAGCATTTT. Translated: CASSVGVHAQPQHF.

The V and J genes are TRBV28 and TRBJ1-3; no clear D gene. Germline loops: CDR1 MDHEN, CDR2 SYDVKM. The CDR3 spans 14 residues. Trimming took off 5 bases at V and 2 bases at J, with 10 bases between the two ends. In DNA form, the CDR3 reads TGTGCCAGCAGTCAAGGAGTTACTGGAAACACCATATATTTT. Amino acids: CASSQGVTGNTIYF.

V gene TRBV19 combines with J gene TRBJ2-1; TRBD2 is a possible D gene (6 bases). Trimming took off 7 bases at V and 3 bases at J, with 10 bases between the two ends. This CDR3 region has 13 residues. Germline CDR1 LNHDA, CDR2 SQIVND (reference sequence). CDR3 bases: TGTGCCAGTATCGGGGGATTCTACAATGAGCAGTTCTTC. It codes for CASIGGFYNEQFF.

V is TRBV5-6 and J is TRBJ1-6; 8 nucleotides agree with TRBD1. The CDR3 length is 15 residues. J gave up 7 bases and V 2 bases, and 5 bases lay outside the gene matches. Germline V gene sequence: CDR1 SGHDT, CDR2 YYEEEE. CDR3 bases: TGTGCCAGCAGCTTAGGGACAGGTTTAAATTCACCCCTCCACTTT. This gives the protein CASSLGTGLNSPLHF.

This clone was found a few times. The CDR3 protein is CASSHTGQGAVDTGELFF. CDR3 nucleotides: TGCGCCAGCAGCCACACGGGACAGGGGGCCGTGGACACCGGGGAGCTGTTTTTT. The chain links TRBV4-1 to TRBJ2-2, with 12 bases lining up with TRBD1. The V gene end was trimmed by 3 bases and the J gene end by 3 bases; junction bases not matched to a gene: 8. This CDR3 spans 18 amino acids. Germline CDR1 is MGHRA and CDR2 is YSYEKL.

The chain employs TRBV4-1 and TRBJ2-7; tentatively, D is TRBD1 (5 bases). The V gene's germline CDR1 is MGHRA and CDR2 YSYEKL. This CDR3 spans 17 amino acids. V was cut by 1 base and J by 2 bases, with 18 bases left in between. CDR3 in DNA: TGCGCCAGCAGCCAAGTACGGGCTAACAGGAATACCTACGAGCAGTACTTC. Its protein product is CASSQVRANRNTYEQYF.

The J gene is TRBJ2-7, the V gene TRBV3-1 (or the pseudogene TRBV3-2); D gene ambiguous. Germline V gene lookup returns CDR1 LGHDT and CDR2 YNNKEL (reference sequence). The CDR3 covers 13 residues. V shed 0 bases and J shed 2 bases, with 5 bases lying between them. CDR3 sequence reads: CASSQDLAYEQYF. In DNA form, the CDR3 reads TGTGCCAGCAGCCAAGATCTAGCCTACGAGCAGTACTTC.